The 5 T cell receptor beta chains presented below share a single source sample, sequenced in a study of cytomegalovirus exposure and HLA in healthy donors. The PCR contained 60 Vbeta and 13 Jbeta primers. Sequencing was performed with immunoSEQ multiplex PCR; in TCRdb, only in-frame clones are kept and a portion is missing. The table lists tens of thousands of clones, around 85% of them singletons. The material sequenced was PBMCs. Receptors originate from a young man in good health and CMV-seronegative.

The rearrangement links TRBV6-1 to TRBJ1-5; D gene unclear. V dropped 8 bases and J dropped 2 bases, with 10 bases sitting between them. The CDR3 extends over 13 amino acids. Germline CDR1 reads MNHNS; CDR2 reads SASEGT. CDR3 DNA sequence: TGTGCCAGCGTTGTAGGAGGCAATCAGCCCCAGCATTTT. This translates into CASVVGGNQPQHF.

CDR3 loop: CASSAAGSSYNEQFF. In DNA, the CDR3 is TGTGCCAGCAGCGCTGCGGGGAGCTCCTACAATGAGCAGTTCTTC. The V call is TRBV7-9, the J call TRBJ2-1, with D possibly being TRBD2 (6 bases). The CDR3 has 15 amino acids. The germline CDR1 and CDR2 sequences are SEHNR and FQNEAQ (reference sequence). Deletions cut 5 bases from V and 0 bases from J, with 11 bases between.

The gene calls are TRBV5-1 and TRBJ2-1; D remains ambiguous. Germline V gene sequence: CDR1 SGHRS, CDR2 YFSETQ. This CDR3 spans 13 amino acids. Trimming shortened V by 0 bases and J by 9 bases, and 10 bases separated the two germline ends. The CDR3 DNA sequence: TGCGCCAGCAGCTTGGGACGGGTGGGTGAGCAGTTCTTC. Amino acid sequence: CASSLGRVGEQFF. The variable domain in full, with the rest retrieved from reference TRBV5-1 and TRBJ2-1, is KAGVTQTPRYLIKTRGQQVTLSCSPISGHRSVSWYQQTPGQGLQFLFEYFSETQRNKGNFPGRFSGRQFSNSRSEMNVSTLELGDSALYLCASSLGRVGEQFFGPGTRLTVL.

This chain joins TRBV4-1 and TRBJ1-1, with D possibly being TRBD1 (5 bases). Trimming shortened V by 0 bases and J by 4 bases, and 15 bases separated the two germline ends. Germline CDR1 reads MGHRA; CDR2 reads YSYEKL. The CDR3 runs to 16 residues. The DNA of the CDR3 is TGCGCCAGCAGCCAAGATCTCTGGAGGGGAGGCACTGAAGCTTTCTTT. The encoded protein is CASSQDLWRGGTEAFF.

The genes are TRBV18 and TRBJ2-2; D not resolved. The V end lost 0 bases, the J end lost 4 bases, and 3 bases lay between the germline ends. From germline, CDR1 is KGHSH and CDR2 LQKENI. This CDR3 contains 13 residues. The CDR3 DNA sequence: TGTGCCAGCTCACCACCTCTCACCGGGGAGCTGTTTTTT. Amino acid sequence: CASSPPLTGELFF.